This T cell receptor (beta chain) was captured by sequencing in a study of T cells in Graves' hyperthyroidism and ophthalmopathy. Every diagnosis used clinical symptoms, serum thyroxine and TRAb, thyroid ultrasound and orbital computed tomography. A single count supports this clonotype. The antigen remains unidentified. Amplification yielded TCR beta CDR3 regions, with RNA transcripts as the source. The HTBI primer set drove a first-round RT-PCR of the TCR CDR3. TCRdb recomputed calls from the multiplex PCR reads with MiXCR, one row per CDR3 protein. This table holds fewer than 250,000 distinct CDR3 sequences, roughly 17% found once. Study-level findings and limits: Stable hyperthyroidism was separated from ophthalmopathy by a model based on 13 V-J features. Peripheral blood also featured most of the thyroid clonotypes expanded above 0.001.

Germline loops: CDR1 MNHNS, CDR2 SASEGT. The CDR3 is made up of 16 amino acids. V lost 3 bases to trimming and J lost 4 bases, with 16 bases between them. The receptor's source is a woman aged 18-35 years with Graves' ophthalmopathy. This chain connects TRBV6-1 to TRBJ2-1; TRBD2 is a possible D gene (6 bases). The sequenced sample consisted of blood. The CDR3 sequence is CASSDGLAEPYNEQFF. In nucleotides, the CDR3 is TGTGCCAGCAGTGATGGATTAGCGGAGCCATACAATGAGCAGTTCTTC.